This TCR beta chain was found in a study of cytomegalovirus exposure and HLA in healthy donors. Study overall: A prior analysis found about 110 million unique TCR beta sequences from 170 million or so T cells. Overall study findings and caveats: Researchers catalogued approximately 160 TCR beta chains as cytomegalovirus-associated. Follow-up analysis later connected one missense variant in DCLRE1C with trimming of TCR beta V- and J-genes.

This CDR3 spans 13 amino acids. The V gene end was trimmed by 5 bases and the J gene end by 7 bases; junction bases not matched to a gene: 4. CDR1 SGHTA and CDR2 FQGNSA come from the germline V gene. About this clone: Its matching antigen is unknown.

Both 60 Vbeta primers and 13 Jbeta primers went into the PCR. Libraries were prepared by immunoSEQ multiplex PCR; TCRdb keeps only in-frame clonotypes and omits some of them. The sample carries 120,000 or so clones, roughly 80% recorded once. The sequence came from a man aged 25-40 years in good health and CMV-seronegative. The chain links TRBV7-2 to TRBJ2-1; TRBD1 aligns across 8 bases. The sequencing input was PBMCs. The CDR3 DNA reads as TGTGCCAGCAGCATGGACAGGGTAAATGAGCAGTTCTTC. Protein: CASSMDRVNEQFF.